This T cell receptor (beta chain) was recorded in a study of molecular identifiers for immune sequencing clone quantification. The overall study: Across replicate runs, RNA obtained from approximately 22,000 or 94,000 naive CD8 cells was divided into five, with four undergoing sequencing. Study-wide points: The study found clones above 20 RNA copies held over 98% of effector molecules and under 1% in naive cells.

This clonotype has at least ten counts. Antigen specificity is unknown. Bulk TCR library preparation followed previously described methods with listed TCR primers. TCRdb reanalysed the PCR reads using MiXCR and keeps one entry per CDR3 protein. The profile covers approximately 54,000 distinct CDR3 sequences, with roughly a quarter appearing a single time and 1.9% taken by the ten largest. The V end was cut by 2 bases, the J end by 0 bases, with 11 bases between. The CDR3 length is 16 residues. Germline V lookup: CDR1 SQVTM, CDR2 ANQGSEA. As CD8+CD4-CCR7+CD45RA+ cells, naive CD8 T cells were sorted. Sequencing was done on a sample of naive CD8+ T cells from blood, with Jurkat cell RNA spiked in. The subset here: FACS-sorted CD8+CD4-CCR7+CD45RA+ naive T cells. The clonotype comes from a human donor in good health. Some libraries in this study had Jurkat cell RNA spiked in. The J gene is TRBJ2-6, the V gene TRBV29-1; unclear D gene. Written as DNA, the CDR3 is TGCAGCGTTGAACTTCGGGCGATCTCTGGGGCCAACGTCCTGACTTTC. Encoded protein: CSVELRAISGANVLTF. Using reference TRBV29-1 and TRBJ2-6 for the parts outside the CDR3, the full variable domain is SAVISQKPSRDICQRGTSLTIQCQVDSQVTMMFWYRQQPGQSLTLIATANQGSEATYESGFVIDKFPISRPNLTFSTLTVSNMSPEDSSIYLCSVELRAISGANVLTFGAGSRLTVL.